This TCR beta chain is drawn from a study of blood T cells in healthy people across ages (dated by TCRdb to between 2014 and 2017). Background for the entire study: In model experiments, roughly one uniquely barcoded TCR beta cDNA molecule per two T cells was captured by template switching. To track age-related changes in TCR beta repertoire diversity, the study relied on deep sequencing normalized with unique cDNA molecular identifiers. Donors were grouped into four age groups: young (average approximately 15 years), middle-aged (less than 40), aged (about 60) and long-lived (around 80). Two additional independent replicas of 1 million unique cDNA reads from the same blood draw were analyzed for two donors (one aged 18 to 29 and one aged 80 or older). On the study overall, not on this receptor specifically: Compared with the aged group, more naive CD4+ T cells, fewer expanded clones and increased TCR diversity were shown by the long-lived group, suggesting age selection. A strong correlation was found between observed TCR beta diversity and the percentage of naive T cells measured by flow cytometry. As age increased, observed TCR beta diversity per million T cells dropped in a roughly linear way, and a significant reduction was already evident by age 40. Because the CMV infection status of the donors was unknown, age-related changes in expanded clonotypes may potentially have been confounded. Total diversity estimates from one million sequenced T cells were considered lower bounds and underestimates. Conclusive comparison of naive and antigen-experienced compartments was prevented by the profiling of bulk unsorted PBMCs.

The method behind the library was 5' RACE. The reads were generated on an Illumina HiSeq 2500. A second roughly 6 to 12 cycle PCR used a sample-barcoded 5' primer and a J-beta primer mix. Each TCR beta cDNA molecule received a unique molecular identifier from a template-switch 5' adaptor carrying 12 random nucleotides. At least 2.5 million CDR3-containing paired-end reads were obtained from each sample. All of the RNA was converted into first-strand cDNA using the Mint cDNA synthesis kit, with a TRBC-specific oligonucleotide serving as the primer. After uracil-DNA glycosylase treatment, a first 18-cycle PCR used universal primers M1SS and BC2_uni_R on all cDNA. As for the original processing: Each sample was normalized by randomly selecting 1 million high-quality reads, each carrying a distinct molecular identifier. Instead of being binned into consensus sequences, reads that shared molecular identifiers were thrown out. CDR3 identification, clonotype clustering and error correction used MiTCR with a Q25 quality threshold and the strictest error-elimination algorithm. A nonparametric unseen species model with Euler transformation was used to estimate a lower bound on total TCR beta diversity. TCRdb's own reprocessing of the public reads used fastp at Q25 and MiXCR and kept productive beta chains. Entries that share a CDR3 protein sequence are merged under the most common genes and DNA. The V and J calls were not made by the authors but by TCRdb's processing. The sample data list 900,000 to 950,000 distinct CDR3 sequences, and 25% to 35% of these were observed just once. The ten largest make up roughly 10% of the sample.

The donors were 40 or so Caucasian individuals from Russia, aged 6 to 90 years, who were systemically healthy. Around 10 milliliters of peripheral blood were collected from each donor into EDTA-treated Vacutainer tubes. Ficoll-Paque density-gradient centrifugation was used to isolate PBMCs, with at least 6.5 million per sample. Trizol reagent was used to extract total RNA from the PBMCs, yielding at least 6 micrograms per sample. The percentages of naive CD45RAhigh/CD27high T cells were determined by flow cytometry on a PBMC aliquot from every donor. Germline trimming: 2 bases from V, 3 bases from J; junction bases outside gene matches: 0. From the germline V gene (reference sequence), CDR1 is DFQATT and CDR2 is SNEGSKA. Inclusive of the bounding cysteine and phenylalanine, the CDR3 is 12 residues long. Only the CDR3 DNA stays, 36 bases, in frame from base 1. A note on this clonotype: It has no known antigen specificity. Base quality data are lacking; no much larger clone is found one base away.

Separately, the same data were catalogued under a study of T cells of mothers and their children. As noted in the second study: Nine systemically healthy Caucasian individuals served as donors, namely three mothers together with their six children. cDNA synthesis consumed the entire amount of extracted RNA, loaded at approximately 1.6 ug RNA in each 15 ul reaction. In the second PCR, the M1S primer added sample barcodes and 2-4 random nucleotides. More than 9 million TCR beta CDR3 reads were obtained from each mother, and some 3.2 million reads were obtained from each child. Thymic selection shapes the output of TCR recombination in a similar way in related and unrelated pairs, and inherited differences have a minor effect. Normalized repertoire overlap in related mother-child pairs was always slightly higher than in unrelated mother-child pairs, but the difference was never significant. No persistent microchimeric T cell clones were found, with a detection sensitivity of roughly 100 clones per million clonotypes. The study used deep NGS to compare TCR beta repertoires of mothers and children, seeking features distinguishing related mother-child pairs from unrelated individuals. Mothers averaged roughly 40 +/- 4 years of age and children averaged about 10 +/- 4 years. After adapter ligation was performed with NEBNext reagents, the libraries were sequenced on an Illumina HiSeq 2000 with 100+100 nt paired-end reads. To prevent cross-contamination, the mother and child libraries were prepared one month apart and sequenced in separate runs. Each donor had between about 450,000 and 2,300,000 distinct TCR beta clonotypes identified. Naive TCR beta clonotypes were estimated from low-frequency clonotypes matched to each donor's FACS-determined naive share, without sorting.

The source of this sequence is a woman aged 40 to 50 in good health. Source material: blood. The sequence links TRBV20-1 to TRBJ1-2; TRBD1 agrees with 7 junctional bases. CDR3 region: CSARRGHYGYTF. In nucleotide form, the sequence is TGCAGTGCTAGAAGGGGGCACTATGGCTACACCTTC.